This T cell receptor beta chain was documented in a study of cytomegalovirus exposure and HLA in healthy donors. Findings and limits, study-wide: Earlier analysis looked at TCR beta V segments, and most were productive about 90% or about 30% of the time. Many donors shared some public TCRs, even though most TCR sequences were rare. What TCR beta sequences reportedly achieved was accurate prediction of HLA-A and HLA-B alleles in most subjects.

The CDR3 has 12 amino acids. V was cut by 0 bases and J by 8 bases, with 7 bases left in between. PCR amplification relied on 60 Vbeta primers (plus 13 Jbeta primers). Libraries were prepared by immunoSEQ multiplex PCR; TCRdb keeps only in-frame clonotypes and omits some of them. The sample holds some 200,000 clones, roughly 80% seen once. This clone was found once. The antigen is undetermined. As for the donors, each was a healthy bone marrow donor. Sequences were obtained from PBMCs. The genes are TRBV23-1 and TRBJ1-2, with D possibly matching TRBD1 (5 bases). TRBV23-1 is classed as an ORF, of uncertain function. The clonotype comes from a man in his forties or fifties in good health and CMV-seronegative. The CDR3 coding sequence is TGCGCCAGCAGTCAATCAGGGGTGGGCTACACCTTC. Encoded protein: CASSQSGVGYTF.